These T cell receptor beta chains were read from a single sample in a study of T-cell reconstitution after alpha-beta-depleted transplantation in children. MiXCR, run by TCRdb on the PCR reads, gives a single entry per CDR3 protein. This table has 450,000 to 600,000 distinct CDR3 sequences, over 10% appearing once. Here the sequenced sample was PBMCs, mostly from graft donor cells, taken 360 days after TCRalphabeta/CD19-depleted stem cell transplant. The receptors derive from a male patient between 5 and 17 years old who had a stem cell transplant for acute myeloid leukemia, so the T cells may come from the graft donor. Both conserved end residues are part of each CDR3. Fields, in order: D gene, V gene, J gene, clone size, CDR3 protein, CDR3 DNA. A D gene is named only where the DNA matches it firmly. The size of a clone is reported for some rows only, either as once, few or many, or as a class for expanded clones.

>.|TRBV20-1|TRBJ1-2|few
CSAGLQGGYTF
TGCAGTGCTGGGCTCCAAGGCGGCTACACCTTC
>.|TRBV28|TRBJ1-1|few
CASRWGAGILRTEAFF
TGTGCCAGCAGATGGGGGGCAGGTATCCTACGCACTGAAGCTTTCTTT
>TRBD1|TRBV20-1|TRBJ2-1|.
CSARDGDRAYNEQFF
TGCAGTGCTAGAGACGGGGACAGGGCCTACAATGAGCAGTTCTTC
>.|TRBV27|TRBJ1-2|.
CASSLKGGYGYTF
TGTGCCAGCAGTTTAAAGGGGGGCTATGGCTACACCTTC
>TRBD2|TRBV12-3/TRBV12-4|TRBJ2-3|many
CASSFWEGVADTQYF
TGTGCCAGCAGTTTTTGGGAGGGAGTGGCAGATACGCAGTATTTT
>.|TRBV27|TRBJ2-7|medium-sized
CASSLLQSYEQYF
TGTGCCAGCAGTTTACTCCAATCCTACGAGCAGTACTTC
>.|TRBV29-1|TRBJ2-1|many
CSVILGSNEQFF
TGCAGCGTGATCCTTGGATCCAATGAGCAGTTCTTC
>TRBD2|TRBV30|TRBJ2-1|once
CAWSVGTSGRFDEQFF
TGTGCCTGGAGTGTAGGGACTAGCGGGAGGTTCGATGAGCAGTTCTTC
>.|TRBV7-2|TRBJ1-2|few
CASSLVSGYGYTF
TGTGCCAGCAGCTTAGTTTCCGGCTATGGCTACACCTTC
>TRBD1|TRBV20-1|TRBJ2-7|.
CSARESTGGFHEQYF
TGCAGTGCTAGAGAATCGACAGGGGGTTTCCACGAGCAGTACTTC
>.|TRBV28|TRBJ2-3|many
CASSLTNTQYF
TGTGCCAGCAGTTTAACCAATACGCAGTATTTT
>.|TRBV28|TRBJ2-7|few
CASTPGKGSYEQYF
TGTGCCAGCACCCCCGGGAAGGGTTCCTACGAGCAGTACTTC
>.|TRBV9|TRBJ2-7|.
CASAPLAFDHEQYF
TGTGCCAGCGCTCCCCTCGCTTTCGACCACGAGCAGTACTTC
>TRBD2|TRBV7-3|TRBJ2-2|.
CASSLIPPGLAGVTGELFF
TGTGCCAGCAGCTTAATCCCCCCGGGACTAGCGGGAGTCACCGGGGAGCTGTTTTTT
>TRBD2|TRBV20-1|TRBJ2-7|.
CSARRPGLEAGEQYF
TGCAGTGCTCGCCGACCGGGACTAGAGGCGGGCGAGCAGTACTTC
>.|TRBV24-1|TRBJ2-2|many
CATSDFLGQNTGELFF
TGTGCCACCAGTGATTTTTTGGGACAGAACACCGGGGAGCTGTTTTTT
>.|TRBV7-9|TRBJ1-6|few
CASSFLGPGDSPLHF
TGTGCCAGCAGCTTCCTAGGTCCGGGTGATTCACCCCTCCACTTT
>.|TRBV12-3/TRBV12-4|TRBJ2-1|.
CASKKGVGGLNEQFF
TGTGCCAGCAAAAAGGGGGTAGGGGGGCTGAATGAGCAGTTCTTC
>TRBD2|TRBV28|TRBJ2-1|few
CASSSVAGGPNEQFF
TGTGCCAGCAGTTCTGTAGCGGGAGGCCCCAATGAGCAGTTCTTC
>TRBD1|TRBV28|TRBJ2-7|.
CASSYDRGRSYEQYF
TGTGCCAGCAGTTACGACAGGGGGCGTTCCTACGAGCAGTACTTC
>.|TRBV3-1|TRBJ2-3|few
CASSPDYRSTDTQYF
TGTGCCAGCAGCCCCGACTACCGCAGCACAGATACGCAGTATTTT
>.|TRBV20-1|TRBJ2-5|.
CSARMGAPQTQYF
TGCAGTGCTAGAATGGGGGCGCCACAGACCCAGTACTTC
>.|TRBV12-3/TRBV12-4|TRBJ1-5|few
CASSDGDNQPQHF
TGTGCCAGCAGCGACGGAGACAATCAGCCCCAGCATTTT
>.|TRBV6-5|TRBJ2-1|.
CASSYSSTVDNEQFF
TGTGCCAGCAGTTACTCGAGCACGGTAGACAATGAGCAGTTCTTC
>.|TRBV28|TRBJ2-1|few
CASLHLPSYNEQFF
TGTGCCAGCTTACACCTGCCCTCCTACAATGAGCAGTTCTTC
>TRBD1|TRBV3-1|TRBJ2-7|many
CASSPGTGKYEQYF
TGTGCCAGCAGCCCCGGGACAGGGAAGTACGAGCAGTACTTC
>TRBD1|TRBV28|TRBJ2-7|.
CASSKGQLPREQYF
TGTGCCAGCAGTAAGGGACAGCTACCCCGCGAGCAGTACTTC
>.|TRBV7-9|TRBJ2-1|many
CASSLVPSVYNEQFF
TGTGCCAGCAGCTTAGTCCCTAGCGTGTACAATGAGCAGTTCTTC
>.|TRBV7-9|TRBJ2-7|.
CASSASPGGSEQYF
TGTGCCAGCAGCGCTAGCCCTGGGGGCTCCGAGCAGTACTTC
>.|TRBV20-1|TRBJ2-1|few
CSAELKQALPYNEQFF
TGCAGTGCTGAATTAAAACAGGCCTTACCCTACAATGAGCAGTTCTTC
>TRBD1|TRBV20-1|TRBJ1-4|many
CSASPYGTGAANEKLFF
TGCAGTGCTAGCCCCTATGGGACAGGGGCGGCTAATGAAAAACTGTTTTTT
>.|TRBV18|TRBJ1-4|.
CASSPRPGATNEKLFF
TGTGCCAGCTCACCACGTCCAGGGGCAACTAATGAAAAACTGTTTTTT
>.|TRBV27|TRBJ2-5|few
CASSPIDLGYQETQYF
TGTGCCAGCAGCCCCATTGATCTGGGGTACCAAGAGACCCAGTACTTC
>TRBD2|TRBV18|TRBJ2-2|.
CASQREWGTGELFF
TGTGCCAGCCAGCGGGAGTGGGGCACCGGGGAGCTGTTTTTT
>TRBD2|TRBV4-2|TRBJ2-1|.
CASSQDPSGSSMANEQFF
TGTGCCAGCAGCCAAGATCCTAGCGGGAGTTCTATGGCTAATGAGCAGTTCTTC
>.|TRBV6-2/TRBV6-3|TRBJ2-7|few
CASTKSGTYEQYF
TGTGCCAGTACAAAGAGCGGAACCTACGAGCAGTACTTC
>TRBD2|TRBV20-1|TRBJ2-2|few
CSGKAGTPMTGELFF
TGCAGCGGAAAAGCGGGGACTCCGATGACCGGGGAGCTGTTTTTT
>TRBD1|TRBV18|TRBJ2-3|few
CASSLIRQGAGDTQYF
TGTGCCAGCTCACTCATCCGACAGGGGGCGGGAGATACGCAGTATTTT
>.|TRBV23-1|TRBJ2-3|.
CASSQSWGRQGVDTQYF
TGCGCCAGCAGTCAATCGTGGGGGCGGCAAGGGGTAGATACGCAGTATTTT
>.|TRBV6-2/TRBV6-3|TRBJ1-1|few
CASSFLAPGQWNTEAFF
TGTGCCAGCAGTTTCCTTGCCCCGGGACAATGGAACACTGAAGCTTTCTTT
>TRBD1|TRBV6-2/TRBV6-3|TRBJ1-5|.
CASSRRTGGDDQPQHF
TGTGCCAGCAGTCGCCGGACAGGAGGGGATGATCAGCCCCAGCATTTT
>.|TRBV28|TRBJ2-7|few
CASSPDFRREQAYEQYF
TGTGCCAGCAGTCCCGACTTTCGGCGGGAACAAGCCTACGAGCAGTACTTC
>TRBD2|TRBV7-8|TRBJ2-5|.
CASSLAVLAATTETEYF
TGTGCCAGCAGCTTAGCAGTCCTAGCGGCCACCACAGAGACCGAGTACTTC
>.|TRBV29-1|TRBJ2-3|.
CSVTSTDTQYF
TGCAGCGTCACTAGCACAGATACGCAGTATTTT